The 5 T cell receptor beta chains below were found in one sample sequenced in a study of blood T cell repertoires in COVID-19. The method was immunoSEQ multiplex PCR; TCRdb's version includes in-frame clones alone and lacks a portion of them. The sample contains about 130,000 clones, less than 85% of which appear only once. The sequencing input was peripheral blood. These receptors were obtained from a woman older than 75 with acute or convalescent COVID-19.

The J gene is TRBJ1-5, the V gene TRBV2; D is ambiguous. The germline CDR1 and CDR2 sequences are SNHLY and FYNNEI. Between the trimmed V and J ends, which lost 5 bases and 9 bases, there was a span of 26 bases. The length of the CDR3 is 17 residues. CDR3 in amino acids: CASSIVWTGIVKRPQHF. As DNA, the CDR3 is TGTGCCAGCAGTATCGTCTGGACGGGGATCGTCAAGAGGCCCCAGCATTTT.

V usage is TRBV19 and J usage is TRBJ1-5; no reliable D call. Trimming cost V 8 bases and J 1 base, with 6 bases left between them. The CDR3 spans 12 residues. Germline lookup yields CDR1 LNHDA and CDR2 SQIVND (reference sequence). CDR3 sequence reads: CASSGSNQPQHF. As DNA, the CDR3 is TGTGCCAGTTCGGGGAGCAATCAGCCCCAGCATTTT.

The DNA for the CDR3 is TGCAGCGTCCCGAGGGGGGAGGGTGGAGGGTTCTTT. Its protein is CSVPRGEGGGFF. The chain carries TRBV29-1 and TRBJ1-1; D perhaps matches TRBD1 (6 bases). Between the trimmed V and J ends, which lost 6 bases and 14 bases, there was a span of 22 bases. CDR3 length: 12 residues. The germline V gene encodes CDR1 SQVTM and CDR2 ANQGSEA.

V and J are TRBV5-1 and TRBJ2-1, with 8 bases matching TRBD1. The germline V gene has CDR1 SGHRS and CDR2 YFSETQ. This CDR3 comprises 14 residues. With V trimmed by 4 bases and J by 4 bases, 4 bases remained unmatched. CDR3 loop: CASSPRDRYNEQFF. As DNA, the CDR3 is TGCGCCAGCAGCCCCCGGGACAGGTACAATGAGCAGTTCTTC.

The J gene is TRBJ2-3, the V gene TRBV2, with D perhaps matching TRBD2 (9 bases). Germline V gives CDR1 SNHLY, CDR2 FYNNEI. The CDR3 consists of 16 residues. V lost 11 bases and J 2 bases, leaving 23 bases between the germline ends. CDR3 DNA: TGTGCCTGCGAGCAGGGGGCTAGCGGGAACACAGATACGCAGTATTTT. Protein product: CACEQGASGNTDTQYF. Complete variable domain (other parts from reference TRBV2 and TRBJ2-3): EPEVTQTPSHQVTQMGQEVILRCVPISNHLYFYWYRQILGQKVEFLVSFYNNEISEKSEIFDDQFSVERPDGSNFTLKIRSTKLEDSAMYFCACEQGASGNTDTQYFGPGTRLTVL.